Listed here are 4 T cell receptor beta chains from one sample, sequenced in a study of regulatory T cells in long-lasting Graves disease. Time point defined: newly diagnosed GD, antithyroid drugs for less than 3 months. RNA extracted from PBMCs served as the sequencing template. HTBI primers from iRepertoire and Arm-PCR of CDR3 regions yielded the TCR beta libraries. MiXCR, applied by TCRdb to the multiplex PCR reads, yields one record per CDR3 protein. The table shows about 460,000 distinct CDR3 sequences, with less than 15% occurring only once. In addition, the sample was reused for a study of T cells in Graves' hyperthyroidism and ophthalmopathy.

Source: peripheral blood mononuclear cells (PBMCs), taken at new diagnosis, from a patient treated with antithyroid drugs. The receptors here all came from a woman aged 50 to 65 with Graves disease.

On this clonotype: It may be a read error: a sequence one base away is much more abundant. In this CDR3 the conserved last residue, phenylalanine or tryptophan, is missing, so a read error is likely. The chain combines TRBV30 with TRBJ2-5; D gene ambiguous. Trimming shortened V by 3 bases and J by 5 bases, and 13 bases separated the two germline ends. The CDR3 runs to 13 residues. CDR1 is GTSNPN and CDR2 is SVGIG in the germline V gene (reference sequence). The DNA of the CDR3 is TGTGCCTGGAGCCCCCGAGAGGTCGAGACCCAGTACTGC. Amino acid sequence: CAWSPREVETQYC.

A word on this clonotype: Germline and junction disagree at one end, which may indicate a read error. The V and J genes are TRBV7-9 and TRBJ2-2; 7 bases line up with TRBD2. CDR1 is SEHNR, CDR2 FQNEAQ, per germline (reference sequence). The CDR3 totals 15 residues. CDR3 protein: CASSLADRETGELFF. The CDR3 nucleotides are TGTGCCAGCAGCCTAGCGGATAGGGAAACCGGGGAGCTGTTTTTT.

The gene calls are TRBV5-1 and TRBJ2-5; no firm D call. V was shortened by 2 bases and J by 4 bases, with 9 bases between the two germline ends. The germline CDR1 and CDR2 sequences are SGHRS and YFSETQ. The CDR3 consists of 13 residues. The CDR3 bases are TGCGCCAGCAGCTTTGTGGTGGCAGAGACCCAGTACTTC. This codes for CASSFVVAETQYF.

As for this clonotype: Germline and junction disagree at one end, which may indicate a read error. This chain joins TRBV20-1 and TRBJ2-5; 11 nucleotides agree with TRBD1. This CDR3 has 14 amino acids. Germline CDR1 reads DFQATT; CDR2 reads SNEGSKA (reference sequence). The CDR3 region is CGAGPGQGVETQYF. In DNA form, the CDR3 reads TGCGGTGCTGGACCGGGACAGGGGGTTGAGACCCAGTACTTC.